This T cell receptor (beta chain) is drawn from a study of control samples from healthy donors and cancer patients. Some clones are missing from TCRdb's copy, which holds only in-frame ones; the method was immunoSEQ multiplex PCR. The table has around 130,000 clones, around nine tenths seen once; the top ten hold around 10%. The CDR3 sequence is 15 residues long. Trimming took off 2 bases at V and 2 bases at J, with 11 bases between the two ends. Looked up from germline, CDR1 is SGHRS and CDR2 is YFSETQ. This chain links TRBV5-1 with TRBJ1-5; D unclear. Sequences were obtained from blood. The TCR originated in a man aged 25 to 40 in good health. CDR3 bases: TGCGCCAGCAGCTTAAACCCAAGCGGCAATCAGCCCCAGCATTTT. Residues: CASSLNPSGNQPQHF.